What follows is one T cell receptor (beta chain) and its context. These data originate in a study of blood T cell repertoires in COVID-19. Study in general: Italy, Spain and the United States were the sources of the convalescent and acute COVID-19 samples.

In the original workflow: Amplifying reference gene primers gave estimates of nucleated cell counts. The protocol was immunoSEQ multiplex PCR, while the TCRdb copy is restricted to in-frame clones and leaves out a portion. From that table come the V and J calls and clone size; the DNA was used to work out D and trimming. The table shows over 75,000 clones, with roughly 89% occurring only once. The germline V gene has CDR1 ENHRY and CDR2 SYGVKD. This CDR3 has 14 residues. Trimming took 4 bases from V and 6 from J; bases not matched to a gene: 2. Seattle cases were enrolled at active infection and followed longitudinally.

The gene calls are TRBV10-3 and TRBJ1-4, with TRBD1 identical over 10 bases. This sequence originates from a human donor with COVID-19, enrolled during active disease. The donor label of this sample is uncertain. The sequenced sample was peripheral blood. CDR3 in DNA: TGTGCCATCAGTGTCGGGACAGGGGATGAAAAACTGTTTTTT. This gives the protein CAISVGTGDEKLFF.